The 12 T cell receptor beta chains presented below share a single source sample, sequenced in a study of cytomegalovirus exposure and HLA in healthy donors. PCR involved 60 Vbeta and 13 Jbeta primers. Clones were read by immunoSEQ multiplex PCR, and TCRdb kept only the in-frame ones, dropping some. Of 85,000 to 90,000 clones listed, around 76% are singletons. Sequenced sample: PBMCs. Receptors originate from a young man in good health and CMV-seropositive.

V and J are TRBV7-9 and TRBJ2-1, with a tentative D call TRBD1 (7 bases). Germline CDR1 is SEHNR and CDR2 is FQNEAQ (reference sequence). The CDR3 covers 14 residues. V gave up 1 base and J gave up 6 bases, with 10 bases separating them. CDR3 region: CASSLGQGGNEQFF. The CDR3 coding sequence is TGTGCCAGCAGCTTAGGACAGGGAGGCAATGAGCAGTTCTTC.

This clone was found once. In nucleotides, the CDR3 is TGCGCCAGCAGCCAACTCGGGACAGGGCGCTTTAACTATGGCTACACCTTC. Protein sequence: CASSQLGTGRFNYGYTF. The chain links TRBV4-1 to TRBJ1-2, with 9 bases that match TRBD1. Germline loops: CDR1 MGHRA, CDR2 YSYEKL. Germline trimming cut 2 bases from V and 1 base from J; bases unmatched to any gene: 8. CDR3 length: 17 residues.

The chain recombines TRBV6-5 with TRBJ1-6, with 7 bases lining up with TRBD1. This CDR3 has 16 amino acids. The germline V gene has CDR1 MNHEY and CDR2 SVGAGI. Trimming took 0 bases from V and 10 from J; bases not matched to a gene: 9. Written as DNA, the CDR3 is TGTGCCAGCAGTTACTCCTTCTTAGGGGGCGACTCACCCCTCCACTTT. This sequence encodes CASSYSFLGGDSPLHF.

The chain joins TRBV29-1 to TRBJ2-1, with D hard to call. Trimming pared 7 bases from V and 8 bases from J, leaving 15 bases between. Germline V gene data show CDR1 as SQVTM and CDR2 as ANQGSEA. The CDR3 covers 12 residues. CDR3 sequence (DNA): TGCAGCGCCGCTAGGCCTGGAGATGAGCAGTTCTTC. This gives the protein CSAARPGDEQFF.

This rearrangement joins TRBV18 to TRBJ2-1; 7 bases are shared with TRBD2. The CDR3 is made up of 16 amino acids. Germline V gene lookup returns CDR1 KGHSH and CDR2 LQKENI. The V segment lost 3 bases and the J segment 5 bases; nucleotides outside the gene matches: 10. The CDR3 sequence is CASSPLAGEGNNEQFF. CDR3 bases: TGTGCCAGCTCACCCTTGGCGGGGGAAGGGAACAATGAGCAGTTCTTC.

J is TRBJ2-2 and V is TRBV5-1; TRBD1 agrees at 7 bases. The CDR3 extends over 18 amino acids. Germline-derived CDR1 and CDR2 are SGHRS and YFSETQ. With 0 bases clipped from V and 1 base from J, the junction kept 9 bases outside the gene matches. CDR3 in DNA: TGCGCCAGCAGCTTGGTCGGACAGGCGTCCTTGAACACCGGGGAGCTGTTTTTT. Encoded protein: CASSLVGQASLNTGELFF.

This clone was recorded once. V usage is TRBV30 and J usage is TRBJ1-4; D gene ambiguous. In germline, CDR1 is GTSNPN, CDR2 SVGIG (reference sequence). This CDR3 is 14 amino acids long. Trimming left V 4 bases short and J 2 bases short, with 11 bases between. The CDR3 region has the DNA TGTGCCTGGACCCCGGGGTGGACTAATGAAAAACTGTTTTTT. It encodes CAWTPGWTNEKLFF. The whole variable domain, filled in from reference TRBV30 and TRBJ1-4, reads SQTIHQWPATLVQPVGSPLSLECTVEGTSNPNLYWYRQAAGRGLQLLFYSVGIGQISSEVPQNLSASRPQDRQFILSSKKLLLSDSGFYLCAWTPGWTNEKLFFGSGTQLSVL.

The rearrangement links TRBV6-6 to TRBJ1-5, with 8 bases lining up with TRBD1. The ends lost 7 bases at V and 7 bases at J; junction bases unmatched: 6. This CDR3 region has 13 residues. The germline CDR1 and CDR2 sequences are MNHNY and SVGAGI (reference sequence). CDR3 sequence: CASTDRGGQPQHF. The CDR3 nucleotides read TGTGCCAGCACTGACAGGGGAGGGCAGCCCCAGCATTTT.

This clone was observed many times. The gene calls are TRBV29-1 and TRBJ1-5, with D possibly being TRBD1 (6 bases). This CDR3 contains 13 residues. The ends were cut back, 7 bases at V and 6 bases at J, with 16 bases in the middle. Germline V gene sequence: CDR1 SQVTM, CDR2 ANQGSEA. The CDR3 nucleotides read TGCAGCGCCCAAATTCAACAGGGTCAGCCCCAGCATTTT. As protein: CSAQIQQGQPQHF. The full variable domain, completed using reference TRBV29-1 and TRBJ1-5, is SAVISQKPSRDICQRGTSLTIQCQVDSQVTMMFWYRQQPGQSLTLIATANQGSEATYESGFVIDKFPISRPNLTFSTLTVSNMSPEDSSIYLCSAQIQQGQPQHFGDGTRLSIL.

The V call is TRBV5-1, the J call TRBJ2-7, with TRBD1 matching over 12 bases. CDR1 SGHRS and CDR2 YFSETQ come from the germline V gene. CDR3 length equals 13 residues. V shed 7 bases and J 7 bases; nucleotides not matched to a gene: 6. CDR3 nucleotides: TGCGCCAGCGGGGGACAGGGGGCGGGGGAGCAGTACTTC. Its protein product is CASGGQGAGEQYF.

The chain recombines TRBV9 with TRBJ2-2; TRBD1 is a possible D gene (5 bases). The CDR3 covers 16 residues. Germline CDR1 SGDLS, CDR2 YYNGEE. Trimming stripped 1 base from V and 4 bases from J, with 14 bases between. The CDR3 here is CASSVNVQAGTGELFF. In nucleotides, the CDR3 is TGTGCCAGCAGCGTAAACGTACAGGCTGGCACCGGGGAGCTGTTTTTT.

The chain carries TRBV6-1 and TRBJ1-2, with 9 bases fitting TRBD1. V lost 9 bases to trimming and J lost 6 bases; unmatched junction nucleotides: 14. The germline gives CDR1 MNHNS, CDR2 SASEGT. CDR3 length: 15 amino acids. The CDR3 sequence: CASHRTGEAWHGYTF. DNA of the CDR3: TGTGCCAGTCATAGGACAGGGGAGGCCTGGCATGGCTACACCTTC.